This is a list of T cell receptor beta chains from one sample in a study of T cells in Graves' hyperthyroidism and ophthalmopathy. TCRdb reprocessed the multiplex PCR reads with MiXCR, giving one entry per CDR3 protein. In the table there are approximately 600,000 distinct CDR3 sequences, 11% to 15% of which are singletons. The source material was blood. These receptors originate from a woman in her twenties or thirties with Graves' hyperthyroidism that later progressed to Graves' ophthalmopathy. Both conserved end residues are part of each CDR3. D genes are given only for firm matches. Only part of the rows carry a size: once, few, many, or a class if the clone is expanded.

clone size	V gene	D gene	J gene	CDR3 protein	CDR3 DNA
.	TRBV9	TRBD2	TRBJ2-1	CASSLGGSLSYNEHFF	TGTGCCAGCAGCCTCGGCGGGAGCCTCTCCTACAATGAGCACTTCTTC
many	TRBV19	TRBD2	TRBJ2-1	CASSPQTSWNEQFF	TGTGCCAGTAGTCCGCAGACTAGCTGGAATGAGCAGTTCTTC
many	TRBV18	.	TRBJ1-5	CASSIVAPGGNQPQHF	TGTGCCAGCTCCATTGTAGCTCCGGGGGGCAATCAGCCCCAGCATTTT
.	TRBV20-1	TRBD2	TRBJ2-5	CSVLAGGAQETQCF	TGCAGTGTCTTAGCGGGAGGTGCCCAAGAGACCCAGTGCTTC
.	TRBV20-1	TRBD2	TRBJ2-1	CSASRTSGSFPVIYNYNEQFF	TGCAGTGCCTCTAGGACTAGCGGGTCCTTCCCAGTCATCTACAACTACAATGAGCAGTTCTTC
.	TRBV28	TRBD1	TRBJ2-7	CASSGGQGNEQYF	TGTGCCAGCAGTGGGGGACAGGGGAACGAGCAGTACTTC
once	TRBV18	TRBD2	TRBJ2-1	CASSQLAGVEQFF	TGTGCCAGCTCACAACTAGCGGGAGTTGAGCAGTTCTTC
.	TRBV10-1	.	TRBJ2-3	CASSEGFSTGYTQYF	TGCGCCAGCAGTGAGGGTTTCTCCACGGGCTATACGCAGTATTTT
.	TRBV7-9	TRBD1	TRBJ1-2	CASSPETGGRNPRAHYGYTF	TGTGCCAGCAGCCCGGAAACAGGGGGCCGTAACCCTCGCGCCCACTATGGCTACACCTTC
.	TRBV6-2/TRBV6-3	TRBD1	TRBJ1-3	CASTWDSTSGNTIYF	TGTGCCAGCACCTGGGACAGTACCTCTGGAAACACCATATATTTT
many	TRBV2	TRBD1	TRBJ1-2	CASSPDRVYYGYTF	TGTGCCAGCAGTCCGGACAGGGTATACTATGGCTACACCTTC
.	TRBV7-2	TRBD1	TRBJ2-1	CASSSPGQGNNEQFF	TGTGCCAGCAGCTCGCCCGGACAGGGGAACAATGAGCAGTTCTTC
many	TRBV6-2/TRBV6-3	.	TRBJ2-2	CASSSGSVGGGELFF	TGTGCCAGCAGTTCCGGTAGCGTGGGCGGCGGGGAGCTGTTTTTT
few	TRBV4-1	.	TRBJ2-1	CASSPILRDNYNEQFF	TGCGCCAGCAGCCCCATTCTCCGGGACAACTACAATGAGCAGTTCTTC
.	TRBV27	.	TRBJ2-3	CASSLGWGTDTQYF	TGTGCCAGCAGTCTCGGGTGGGGCACAGATACGCAGTATTTT
many	TRBV5-1	.	TRBJ2-5	CASSQREFLRETQYF	TGCGCCAGCAGCCAAAGGGAATTTCTTCGGGAGACCCAGTACTTC
many	TRBV7-9	.	TRBJ2-7	CASSRENGPYEQYF	TGTGCCAGCAGCCGAGAGAATGGGCCTTACGAGCAGTACTTC
many	TRBV6-1	.	TRBJ2-7	CASSSQVQFIHEQYF	TGTGCCAGCAGTTCCCAGGTGCAGTTTATCCACGAGCAGTACTTC
.	TRBV19	TRBD1	TRBJ1-5	CASRPTGYSNQPQHF	TGTGCCAGTAGGCCGACAGGGTATAGCAATCAGCCCCAGCATTTT
.	TRBV5-1	TRBD2	TRBJ2-1	CATSKLAGRYNEQFF	TGCGCCACCTCCAAACTAGCGGGAAGGTACAATGAGCAGTTCTTC
.	TRBV5-5	.	TRBJ1-3	CASSASYLPSSGNTIYF	TGTGCCAGCAGCGCCTCGTATCTGCCCAGCTCTGGAAACACCATATATTTT
many	TRBV7-3	.	TRBJ2-7	CASSSPLGGLPDSYEQYF	TGTGCCAGCAGCTCGCCCCTCGGAGGACTTCCCGACTCCTACGAGCAGTACTTC
many	TRBV7-2	TRBD1	TRBJ2-5	CASSLLRTGGETQYF	TGTGCCAGCAGCTTATTAAGGACAGGGGGAGAGACCCAGTACTTC
many	TRBV19	.	TRBJ2-7	CASGPSEGIGYEQYF	TGTGCCAGTGGCCCGTCGGAGGGGATAGGCTACGAGCAGTACTTC
many	TRBV15	TRBD2	TRBJ2-7	CATSRDKTSGLYEQYF	TGTGCCACCAGCAGAGATAAGACTAGCGGGCTTTACGAGCAGTACTTC
many	TRBV12-5	.	TRBJ2-2	CASGLKGNTGELFF	TGTGCTAGTGGTTTGAAGGGGAACACCGGGGAGCTGTTTTTT
many	TRBV12-3/TRBV12-4	.	TRBJ2-5	CASSSLGQPETQYF	TGTGCCAGCAGCTCCTTAGGACAGCCAGAGACCCAGTACTTC
.	TRBV6-1	.	TRBJ2-1	CASTKDTGYNEQFF	TGTGCCAGCACCAAGGACACCGGGTACAATGAGCAGTTCTTC
many	TRBV11-2	.	TRBJ2-2	CASSLTPLGELFF	TGTGCCAGCAGCTTAACCCCGCTCGGGGAGCTGTTTTTT
many	TRBV28	.	TRBJ2-2	CASSPRRGTANTGELFF	TGTGCCAGCAGCCCCAGACGGGGGACAGCGAACACCGGGGAGCTGTTTTTT
many	TRBV7-8	TRBD1	TRBJ2-7	CASSIPGQTYEQYF	TGTGCCAGCAGCATTCCGGGACAGACCTACGAGCAGTACTTC
few	TRBV9	.	TRBJ2-2	CASSARQSQELFF	TGTGCCAGCAGCGCAAGACAGAGTCAGGAGCTGTTTTTT
few	TRBV28	.	TRBJ2-1	CASSLRIEQFF	TGTGCCAGCAGTTTGCGGATCGAGCAGTTCTTC
many	TRBV10-3	.	TRBJ2-3	CAISDLKSTDTQYF	TGTGCCATCAGTGACCTGAAGTCTACAGATACGCAGTATTTT
.	TRBV7-2	TRBD2	TRBJ2-5	CASSLSLAGGGTQYF	TGTGCCAGCAGCTTATCCCTAGCGGGGGGCGGGACCCAGTACTTC
.	TRBV6-1	.	TRBJ1-3	CANSRFTITVGSSGNTIYF	TGTGCCAACAGTCGCTTCACCATTACTGTCGGCTCCTCTGGAAACACCATATATTTT
many	TRBV2	.	TRBJ2-1	CASGSHLYNEQFF	TGTGCCAGCGGGAGTCACCTCTACAATGAGCAGTTCTTC
many	TRBV7-9	TRBD1	TRBJ1-4	CASSLPNRGDEKLFF	TGTGCCAGCAGCTTACCGAACAGGGGGGATGAAAAACTGTTTTTT
many	TRBV2	.	TRBJ2-3	CASSEWVSGPSTDTQYF	TGTGCCAGCAGTGAATGGGTTAGCGGACCTAGCACAGATACGCAGTATTTT
few	TRBV30	.	TRBJ1-1	CAWNPGLGNTEAFF	TGTGCCTGGAATCCGGGACTGGGGAACACTGAAGCTTTCTTT
many	TRBV6-1	.	TRBJ1-5	CASIPRRDKSNQPQHF	TGTGCCAGCATCCCTCGTCGGGACAAAAGCAATCAGCCCCAGCATTTT
many	TRBV24-1	.	TRBJ1-2	CATSGTQRIYGYTF	TGTGCCACCAGTGGGACCCAACGGATCTATGGCTACACCTTC
.	TRBV6-5	.	TRBJ2-2	CASSYPGLASLTTGELFF	TGTGCCAGCAGTTACCCCGGGCTAGCGAGTTTAACCACCGGGGAGCTGTTTTTT
many	TRBV5-1	TRBD2	TRBJ2-2	CASSLGLAGLANTGELFF	TGCGCCAGCAGCCTGGGGCTAGCGGGACTTGCGAACACCGGGGAGCTGTTTTTT
.	TRBV10-3	.	TRBJ2-6	CAIEGRRTSGANVLTF	TGTGCCATCGAGGGGAGGCGAACCTCTGGGGCCAACGTCCTGACTTTC
many	TRBV15	.	TRBJ2-3	CATSRGRVSSTDTQYF	TGTGCCACCAGCAGAGGGCGGGTATCTAGCACAGATACGCAGTATTTT
few	TRBV12-3/TRBV12-4	.	TRBJ1-1	CASSFSSEAFF	TGTGCCAGCAGTTTCTCCTCTGAAGCTTTCTTT
few	TRBV13	.	TRBJ1-5	CASSLKGDTHQPQHF	TGTGCCAGCAGCTTAAAGGGGGACACCCATCAGCCCCAGCATTTT
many	TRBV7-9	.	TRBJ1-2	CASSGGWVDTF	TGTGCCAGCAGCGGCGGATGGGTAGACACCTTC
many	TRBV2	.	TRBJ2-3	CASSVGRLEGDTQYF	TGTGCCAGCAGTGTAGGCAGATTGGAGGGAGATACGCAGTATTTT
many	TRBV28	.	TRBJ2-5	CASFGASRETQYF	TGTGCCAGCTTCGGGGCATCAAGAGAGACCCAGTACTTC
many	TRBV6-1	.	TRBJ2-1	CASSPASYHNEQFF	TGTGCCAGCAGTCCGGCGTCATACCACAATGAGCAGTTCTTC